The clone carrying this T cell receptor (beta chain) has more than one count but fewer than ten. Treatment described: PENTA 11 planned treatment interruption arm or continuous ART arm. This entry comes from a study of HIV-infected children after antiretroviral therapy interruption. The CDR3 totals 14 residues. Trimming at V came to 4 bases and at J to 9 bases, leaving 9 bases not matched to a gene. CDR1 is DFQATT, CDR2 SNEGSKA, per germline (reference sequence). The TCR library was built from RNA with a 3' RACE protocol and unique molecular identifiers. A single record per CDR3 protein comes from TCRdb applying MiXCR to the 3' RACE reads. The table shows about 83,000 distinct CDR3 sequences, with about 7.2% occurring only once.

This clonotype was obtained from a pool of human donors with HIV. This specimen was CD45RA+ CD4+ T cells from PBMCs, pooled from several time points, taken from a donor given antiretroviral therapy, either interrupted or continuous. Subset defined: naive CD4+ CD45RA+ CD45RO- T cells. This chain uses TRBV20-1 with TRBJ2-1; TRBD2 matches at 10 bases. CDR3 protein: CSATAGGTAAEQFF. CDR3 nucleotides: TGCAGTGCTACAGCGGGAGGGACGGCGGCTGAGCAGTTCTTC.